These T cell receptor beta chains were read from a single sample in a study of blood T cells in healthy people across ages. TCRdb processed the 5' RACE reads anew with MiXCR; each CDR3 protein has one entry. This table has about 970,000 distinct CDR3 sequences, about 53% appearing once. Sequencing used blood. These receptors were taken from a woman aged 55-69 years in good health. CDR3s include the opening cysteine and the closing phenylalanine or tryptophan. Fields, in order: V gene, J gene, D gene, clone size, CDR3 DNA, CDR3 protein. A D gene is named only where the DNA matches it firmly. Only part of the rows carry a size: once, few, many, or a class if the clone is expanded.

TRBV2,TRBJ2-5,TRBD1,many,TGTGCCAGCAGATCGACGGACAGGCCCATCCCTAAACGGACCCAGTACTTC,CASRSTDRPIPKRTQYF
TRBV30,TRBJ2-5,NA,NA,TGTGCCTGGAGTGAACTAGCCGGTGGGACCCAGTACTTC,CAWSELAGGTQYF
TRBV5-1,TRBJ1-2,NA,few,TGCGCCAGCAGCTTGGATGGGGAGGTCTATGGCTACACCTTC,CASSLDGEVYGYTF
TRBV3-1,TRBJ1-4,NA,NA,TGTGCCAGCAGCCAAGATCAGGGGCGAGAAAAACTGTTTTTT,CASSQDQGREKLFF
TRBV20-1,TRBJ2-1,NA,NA,TGCAGTGCTACGATCCCCGGCGTTGGCAATGAGCAGTTCTTC,CSATIPGVGNEQFF
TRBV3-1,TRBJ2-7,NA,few,TGTGCCAGCAGCCAAGGGTGGCATTACGAGCAGTACTTC,CASSQGWHYEQYF
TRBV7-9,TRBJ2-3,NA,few,TGTGCCAGCAGCTTAATCGCGGGCCGCACAGATACGCAGTATTTT,CASSLIAGRTDTQYF
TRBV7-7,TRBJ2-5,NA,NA,TGTGCTAGCAGCTTAGCGCCAGGGGGGGAGGAGACCCAGTACTTC,CASSLAPGGEETQYF
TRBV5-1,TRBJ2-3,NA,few,TGCGCCAGCAGCTTGCAGGCCGTGACAGATACGCAGTATTTT,CASSLQAVTDTQYF
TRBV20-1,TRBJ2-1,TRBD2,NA,TGCAGTGCCCCGGGACTAGCGGGAGGATCCGGCAATGAGCAGTTCTTC,CSAPGLAGGSGNEQFF
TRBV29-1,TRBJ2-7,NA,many,TGCAGCGTTGTGGGCGACGAGCAGTACTTC,CSVVGDEQYF
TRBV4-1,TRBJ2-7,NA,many,TGCGCCAGCAGCCAAGGTCCGGAGTACGAGCAGTACTTC,CASSQGPEYEQYF
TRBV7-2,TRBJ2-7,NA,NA,TGTGCCAGCAGCCCCCTAACCAGCTTCTACGAGCAGTACTTC,CASSPLTSFYEQYF
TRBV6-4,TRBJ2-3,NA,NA,TGTGCCAGCGCAGAAGGTCGGAGCACAGATACGCAGTATTTT,CASAEGRSTDTQYF
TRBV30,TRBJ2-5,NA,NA,TGTGCCTGGAGTGAGGCGAGCTTGGGGACCCAGTACTTC,CAWSEASLGTQYF
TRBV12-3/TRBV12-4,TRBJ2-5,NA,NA,TGTGCCAGCGCCCAGGGTTGGGAGACCCAGTACTTC,CASAQGWETQYF
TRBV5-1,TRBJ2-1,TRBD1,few,TGCGCCAGCAGCCCGAGACAGGGTCATGAGCAGTTCTTC,CASSPRQGHEQFF
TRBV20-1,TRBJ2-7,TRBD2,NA,TGCAGTGCTTATAAGCGGGAGACTCCCTACGAGCAGTACTTC,CSAYKRETPYEQYF
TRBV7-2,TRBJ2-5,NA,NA,TGTGCCAGCAGCTCGGATCGTCAAGAGGCCCAGTACTTC,CASSSDRQEAQYF
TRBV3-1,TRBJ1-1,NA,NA,TGTGCCAGCAGCCATCCCAGGACAGACCACACTGAAGCTTTCTTT,CASSHPRTDHTEAFF
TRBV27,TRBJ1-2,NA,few,TGTGCCAGCAGTTCGATTAGGGTTTGGAGTGGCTACACCTTC,CASSSIRVWSGYTF
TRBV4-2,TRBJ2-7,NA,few,TGTGCCAGCAGCCCCCTCCTTGAGCGGAGGAGTTACGAGCAGTACTTC,CASSPLLERRSYEQYF
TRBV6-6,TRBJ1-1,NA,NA,TGTGCCAGCAACACACCCGGGGTGAACACTGAAGCTTTCTTT,CASNTPGVNTEAFF
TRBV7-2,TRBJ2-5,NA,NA,TGTGCCAGCAGCTTAAATAGGGGGGGTGAGACCCAGTACTTC,CASSLNRGGETQYF
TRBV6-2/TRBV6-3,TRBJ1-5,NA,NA,TGTGCCAGCTGGGGGACGGATCGAAATCAGCCCCAGCATTTT,CASWGTDRNQPQHF
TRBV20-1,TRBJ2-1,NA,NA,TGCAGTGCTAGCCGACAGGCGGCCTACGAGCAGTTCTTC,CSASRQAAYEQFF
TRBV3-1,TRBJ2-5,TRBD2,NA,TGTGCCAGCAGCCCGGGGACTACCAGACAAGAGACCCAGTACTTC,CASSPGTTRQETQYF
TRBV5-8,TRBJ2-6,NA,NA,TGTGCCAGCAGCCTATTGATCTCTGGGGCCAACGTCCTGACTTTC,CASSLLISGANVLTF
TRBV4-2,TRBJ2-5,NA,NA,TGTGCCAGCAGTTCTGAAGAGGGGACGGGAGAGACCCAGTACTTC,CASSSEEGTGETQYF
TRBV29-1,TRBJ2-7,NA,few,TGCAGCGTTGGCCCCAGCTTAGGTAGGGGCGAGCAGTACTTC,CSVGPSLGRGEQYF
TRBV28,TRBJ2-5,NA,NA,TGTGCCAGCAGCTCTATCCTACGCGGGGAGACCCAGTACTTC,CASSSILRGETQYF
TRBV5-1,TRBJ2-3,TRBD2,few,TGCGCCAGCAGCTCTAGCGGAGGGAGCACAGATACGCAGTATTTT,CASSSSGGSTDTQYF
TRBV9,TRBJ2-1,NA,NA,TGTGCCAGCAGCCCAGGGACAATGAACTACAATGAGCAGTTCTTC,CASSPGTMNYNEQFF
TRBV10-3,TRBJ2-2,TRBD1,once,TGTGCCATCAGGGACAGGGGGACGAACACCGGGGAGCTGTTTTTT,CAIRDRGTNTGELFF
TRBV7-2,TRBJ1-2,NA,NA,TGTGCCAGCAGCTTGGATATCCCCCCACTCTATGGCTACACCTTC,CASSLDIPPLYGYTF
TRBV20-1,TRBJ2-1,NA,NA,TGCAGTGCTAGAAATCCCCTTGGGACTTTCTACAATGAGCAGTTCTTC,CSARNPLGTFYNEQFF
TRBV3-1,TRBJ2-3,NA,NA,TGTGCCAGCAGCCGGGCCGCCATCACAGATACGCAGTATTTT,CASSRAAITDTQYF
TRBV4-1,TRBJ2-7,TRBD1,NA,TGCGCCAGCAGCCTACCAGGGGGCACTGGGGAGCAGTACTTC,CASSLPGGTGEQYF
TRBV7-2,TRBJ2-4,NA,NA,TGTGCCAGCAGCTTGACGGGACCACAAAACATTCAGTACTTC,CASSLTGPQNIQYF
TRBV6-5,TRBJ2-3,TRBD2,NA,TGTGCCAGCAGCCCCGGGGGAGCGGGAGCCCCAGATACGCAGTATTTT,CASSPGGAGAPDTQYF